These T cell receptor beta chains were read from a single sample in a study of shared clonotypes between healthy human individuals. TCRdb keeps only in-frame clones here, not all; method: immunoSEQ multiplex PCR. The data show approximately 2,200,000 clones, roughly 91% seen once. The sample consisted of naive CD8+ T cells from PBMCs. Source of these receptors: a man younger than 30 in good health. Some clones in this sample may be carry-over from other donors' samples. The CDR3 runs from the conserved cysteine through the conserved F or W. D genes are given only for firm matches. Clone size appears in some rows only: once, few, many, or a class for an expanded clone.

v_gene	abundance	j_gene	d_gene	CDR3aa	CDR3nt
TRBV7-8	NA	TRBJ2-3	NA	CASSPRRGPMTDTQYF	TGTGCCAGCAGCCCTCGGCGGGGCCCAATGACAGATACGCAGTATTTT
TRBV11-2	NA	TRBJ2-2	NA	CASSLAGSNTGELFF	TGTGCCAGCAGCTTAGCGGGATCCAACACCGGGGAGCTGTTTTTT
TRBV7-9	few	TRBJ2-7	NA	CASSSPEAYEQYF	TGTGCCAGCAGCTCGCCAGAAGCCTACGAGCAGTACTTC
TRBV27	NA	TRBJ2-1	TRBD2	CASSFTSGPYNEQFF	TGTGCCAGCAGTTTCACTAGCGGCCCCTACAATGAGCAGTTCTTC
TRBV7-9	NA	TRBJ2-3	NA	CASSIQSGSTDTQYF	TGTGCCAGCAGCATCCAAAGCGGGAGCACAGATACGCAGTATTTT
TRBV5-6	NA	TRBJ1-5	NA	CASSLAGGNQPQHF	TGTGCCAGCAGCTTGGCAGGAGGCAATCAGCCCCAGCATTTT
TRBV29-1	NA	TRBJ1-1	NA	CSGRGTEAFF	TGCAGCGGCAGGGGAACTGAAGCTTTCTTT
TRBV4-1	NA	TRBJ1-4	TRBD1	CASSPRRAGQANEKLFF	TGCGCCAGCAGCCCCCGCCGGGCGGGACAGGCAAATGAAAAACTGTTTTTT
TRBV4-1	NA	TRBJ2-7	NA	CASSQDFRFYEQYF	TGCGCCAGCAGCCAAGATTTCAGGTTTTACGAGCAGTACTTC
TRBV4-2	NA	TRBJ2-7	NA	CASSLGTPVGEQYF	TGTGCCAGCAGCCTAGGGACGCCCGTGGGCGAGCAGTACTTC
TRBV4-3	once	TRBJ2-4	NA	CASSHARGVKNIQYF	TGCGCCAGCAGCCATGCCAGGGGTGTCAAAAACATTCAGTACTTC
TRBV15	NA	TRBJ2-7	NA	CATSTPEEGYEQYF	TGTGCCACCTCCACCCCGGAGGAGGGCTACGAGCAGTACTTC
TRBV7-3	few	TRBJ2-1	TRBD2	CASSSGLARNEQFF	TGTGCCAGCAGTTCAGGACTAGCGCGCAATGAGCAGTTCTTC
TRBV5-1	NA	TRBJ2-1	TRBD2	CASSWGLAGHNEQFF	TGCGCCAGCAGCTGGGGACTAGCGGGACACAATGAGCAGTTCTTC
TRBV27	NA	TRBJ2-6	NA	CASSFREQYAGANVLTF	TGTGCCAGCAGTTTCCGGGAACAGTACGCTGGGGCCAACGTCCTGACTTTC
TRBV4-3	once	TRBJ2-1	NA	CASSLVGRAYNEQFF	TGCGCCAGCAGCCTGGTTGGAAGGGCCTACAATGAGCAGTTCTTC
TRBV19	NA	TRBJ2-7	TRBD1	CASSPGQGAHEQYF	TGTGCCAGTAGTCCCGGACAGGGGGCCCACGAGCAGTACTTC
TRBV27	NA	TRBJ2-1	NA	CASSLSVPGKPYNEQFF	TGTGCCAGCAGTTTATCTGTCCCCGGAAAACCATACAATGAGCAGTTCTTC